This T cell receptor (beta chain) was recorded in a study of response to subunit inactivated influenza vaccine. This clonotype was seen repeatedly, ten times or more. A single record per CDR3 protein comes from TCRdb applying MiXCR to the RT-PCR reads. The sample carries 500,000 to 550,000 distinct CDR3 sequences, under 30% recorded once. Trimming took off 0 bases at V and 3 bases at J, with 7 bases between the two ends. In germline, CDR1 is SGHRS, CDR2 YFSETQ. The CDR3 runs 13 residues. These sequences were also reported in another study, on T cells expressing NK-cell markers. From that study: The authors made TCR beta cDNA libraries by 5'RACE template switching. This switching added a universal primer site and UMIs. No clear determination of HCMV specificity was made for expanded NKG2C+ T cell clones.

The chain uses TRBV5-1 and TRBJ2-7; D is unclear. Sequencing was performed on CD4+ T cells sorted from PBMCs, taken 12 days after vaccination. The clonotype was recovered from a man aged 45-65 years who received an inactivated influenza vaccine. The CDR3 DNA sequence: TGCGCCAGCAGCTTGGGCCGGAACTACGAGCAGTACTTC. Amino acids: CASSLGRNYEQYF.